This T cell receptor (beta chain) was profiled in a study of blood T cell repertoires in COVID-19. For the study at large: Acute and convalescent COVID-19 samples came from the United States, Italy and Spain. From T cells, B-cell-depleted T cells, or PBMCs came the material, which was cDNA or gDNA.

Sequencing was performed with immunoSEQ multiplex PCR; in TCRdb, only in-frame clones are kept and a portion is missing. The table shows 100,000 to 120,000 clones, with under 75% occurring only once. This CDR3 spans 13 amino acids. The ends were cut back, 3 bases at V and 11 bases at J, with 14 bases in the middle. The receptor was derived from an older woman with acute or convalescent COVID-19. Source material: peripheral blood. The chain carries TRBV12-3 or TRBV12-4 and TRBJ1-3, with D perhaps TRBD1 (6 bases). The CDR3 DNA reads as TGTGCCAGCAGTTTGGAAATGGGACACCCCATATATTTT. Translation: CASSLEMGHPIYF.